Presented here are 9 T cell receptor beta chains from one specimen sequenced in a study of blood T cell repertoires in COVID-19. Only in-frame clones appear in the TCRdb table, and some are missing; sequencing was by immunoSEQ multiplex PCR. The sample comprises approximately 200,000 clones, about nine tenths of which are singletons, and 1.2% rests with the top ten. The sequencing sample was made of PBMCs or T cells enriched from blood (not recorded which). These TCRs come from a young man who had recovered from COVID-19.

This rearrangement joins TRBV20-1 to TRBJ2-1, with 7 bases matching TRBD2. The CDR3 runs 12 residues. Germline values: CDR1 DFQATT, CDR2 SNEGSKA (reference sequence). Trimming at V came to 3 bases and at J to 11 bases, leaving 7 bases not matched to a gene. The CDR3 nucleotides are TGCAGTGCTAGTTCCGCGGGAGTGCAGCAGTTCTTC. It specifies CSASSAGVQQFF.

V is TRBV7-9 and J is TRBJ1-2, with D possibly being TRBD1 (6 bases). Germline V gene sequence: CDR1 SEHNR, CDR2 FQNEAQ (reference sequence). There are 14 residues in the CDR3. V was cut by 5 bases and J by 4 bases, with 14 bases left in between. Written as DNA, the CDR3 is TGTGCCAGCAGCGCCGACAGGCTTGGCTATGGCTACACCTTC. This translates into CASSADRLGYGYTF.

This chain joins TRBV7-9 and TRBJ2-2, with TRBD2 identical over 7 bases. V shed 1 base and J 6 bases; nucleotides not matched to a gene: 11. This CDR3 is 17 amino acids long. In germline, CDR1 is SEHNR, CDR2 FQNEAQ (reference sequence). The CDR3 sequence is CASSLVGGSGVAGELFF. The CDR3 DNA sequence: TGTGCCAGCAGCTTAGTTGGCGGGAGCGGTGTCGCCGGGGAGCTGTTTTTT.

V usage is TRBV10-3 and J usage is TRBJ2-3; TRBD2 might be the D (7 bases). Germline CDR1 is ENHRY and CDR2 is SYGVKD. The CDR3 contains 13 residues. Trimming pared 10 bases from V and 0 bases from J, leaving 11 bases between. The CDR3 region has the DNA TGTGCCACCGGGGGGCCGAGCACAGATACGCAGTATTTT. Encoded protein: CATGGPSTDTQYF.

In the case of this clone: The sample carries other DNA sequences with the same CDR3. This rearrangement joins TRBV7-2 to TRBJ1-1; 7 bases align to TRBD1. After removal of 4 bases from V and 0 bases from J, the junction contained 2 bases not matched to a gene. The CDR3 runs 14 residues. Germline values: CDR1 SGHTA, CDR2 FQGNSA. DNA for the CDR3: TGTGCCAGCAGCTCCGGGACAGTGAACACTGAAGCTTTCTTT. It is translated as CASSSGTVNTEAFF.

The V and J genes are TRBV4-1 and TRBJ2-3; D is undetermined. Per germline, CDR1 MGHRA and CDR2 YSYEKL. The ends were cut back, 1 base at V and 6 bases at J, with 5 bases in the middle. CDR3 size: 12 residues. In nucleotides, the CDR3 is TGCGCCAGCAGCCAAGTTTCGGATACGCAGTATTTT. Its protein is CASSQVSDTQYF.

The chain has TRBV29-1 and TRBJ2-1, with 7 bases fitting TRBD1. Germline loops: CDR1 SQVTM, CDR2 ANQGSEA. Trimming at V came to 3 bases and at J to 10 bases, leaving 3 bases not matched to a gene. This CDR3 is built from 11 residues. CDR3 amino acids: CSVEGRGEQFF. CDR3 bases: TGCAGCGTTGAGGGCAGGGGGGAGCAGTTCTTC.

The rearrangement joins TRBV7-2 to TRBJ1-5; TRBD1 matches at 8 bases. The V segment lost 4 bases and the J segment 4 bases; nucleotides outside the gene matches: 3. The CDR3 has 14 residues. The germline V gene encodes CDR1 SGHTA and CDR2 FQGNSA. The CDR3 coding sequence is TGTGCCAGCAGCTACCGGGACAGGAATCAGCCCCAGCATTTT. Its protein product is CASSYRDRNQPQHF.

CDR3 loop: CASSLPPSGGVVGTGELFF. DNA for the CDR3: TGTGCCAGCAGCTTGCCGCCTAGCGGGGGGGTAGTGGGGACCGGGGAGCTGTTTTTT. This chain joins TRBV5-5 and TRBJ2-2, with 12 bases identical to TRBD2. CDR3 length equals 19 residues. The germline CDR1 and CDR2 sequences are SGHKS and YYEKEE (reference sequence). V dropped 1 base and J dropped 5; count of bases not matched to a gene: 12.